The next 32 T cell receptor beta chains were all read from a single sample in a study of neurological immune-mediated disorders. TCRdb redid the calling of the 5' RACE reads with MiXCR, one entry per CDR3 protein. Of 35,000 to 40,000 distinct CDR3 sequences listed, roughly 11% are singletons. The sample taken for sequencing was CD4+ T cells from blood. Source of these receptors: a woman in her 30s with HTLV-1-associated myelopathy (HAM/TSP).

In its sample, this clonotype was seen many times. V is TRBV5-1 and J is TRBJ1-4; 8 bases are shared with TRBD1. CDR1 and CDR2 (germline): SGHRS, YFSETQ. The CDR3 loop spans 15 amino acids. J lost 4 bases, V lost 1 base, and 3 bases had no gene match. This CDR3 is CASSLTGGDNEKLFF. CDR3 DNA sequence: TGCGCCAGCAGCTTGACAGGGGGAGATAATGAAAAACTGTTTTTT. Combining the CDR3 with reference TRBV5-1 and TRBJ1-4 gives the whole variable domain KAGVTQTPRYLIKTRGQQVTLSCSPISGHRSVSWYQQTPGQGLQFLFEYFSETQRNKGNFPGRFSGRQFSNSRSEMNVSTLELGDSALYLCASSLTGGDNEKLFFGSGTQLSVL.

Within the sample, this clonotype is medium-sized. The CDR3 nucleotides are TGTGCCAGCACGGCTTTAGGGGAGCAGTACTTC. It codes for CASTALGEQYF. The J gene is TRBJ2-7, the V gene TRBV27; D is undetermined. V was cut by 7 bases and J by 7 bases, with 11 bases left in between. The CDR3 runs 11 residues. The V gene's germline CDR1 is MNHEY and CDR2 SMNVEV (reference sequence).

This clonotype showed up many times. The chain is built from TRBV5-1 and TRBJ1-5, with D hard to call. The CDR3 is made up of 16 amino acids. CDR1 SGHRS and CDR2 YFSETQ come from the germline V gene. V was clipped by 4 bases and J by 5 bases, with 19 bases between them. CDR3 in DNA: TGCGCCAGCAGCCTGTGGGCCCTCCCCTGGGATCAGCCCCAGCATTTT. Its translation: CASSLWALPWDQPQHF.

In this sample, this clonotype turned up many times. The chain recombines TRBV5-1 with TRBJ1-1; 11 bases match TRBD1. CDR3 length: 16 residues. The V gene end was trimmed by 4 bases and the J gene end by 1 base; junction bases not matched to a gene: 6. Germline CDR1 is SGHRS and CDR2 is YFSETQ. In DNA form, the CDR3 reads TGCGCCAGCAGCCAGGGACAGGGGGTAAGGAACACTGAAGCTTTCTTT. Its translation: CASSQGQGVRNTEAFF.

In its sample, this clonotype was seen many times. DNA of the CDR3: TGTGCCAGCAGCGGGATTTCAGGTGGACCTAAATTGAGGGGGAATGAAAAACTGTTTTTT. This translates into CASSGISGGPKLRGNEKLFF. V is TRBV5-6 and J is TRBJ1-4, with D perhaps TRBD1 (6 bases). V lost 4 bases and J 5 bases, leaving 30 bases between the germline ends. The CDR3 contains 20 residues. Germline V gives CDR1 SGHDT, CDR2 YYEEEE.

This clonotype was counted ten times or more. The V call is TRBV5-1, the J call TRBJ2-2; 9 bases map to TRBD1. Trimming removed 4 bases from V and 2 bases from J; junction bases left unmatched: 3. This CDR3 comprises 15 residues. CDR1 SGHRS and CDR2 YFSETQ come from the germline V gene. The CDR3 DNA reads TGCGCCAGCAGCCCGGACAGGGGAAACACCGGGGAGCTGTTTTTT. It translates to CASSPDRGNTGELFF.

There are many counts of this clonotype. The chain employs TRBV5-1 and TRBJ1-5, with D maybe TRBD1 (5 bases). Germline V CDR1 and CDR2: SGHRS, YFSETQ. CDR3 length: 14 residues. Deletions cut 3 bases from V and 4 bases from J, with 11 bases between. CDR3 protein: CASSSQGGNQPQHF. The CDR3 bases are TGCGCCAGCAGCTCGCAGGGAGGTAATCAGCCCCAGCATTTT.

This clonotype showed up many times. The chain joins TRBV11-3 to TRBJ2-1; 7 bases map to TRBD1. This CDR3 has 13 amino acids. The V gene end was trimmed by 5 bases and the J gene end by 9 bases; junction bases not matched to a gene: 7. Germline CDR1 is SGHNT and CDR2 is YENEEA. CDR3 nucleotides: TGTGCCAGCAGCGTCAACAGGGGCAGTGAGCAGTTCTTC. It codes for CASSVNRGSEQFF.

This clonotype was recorded many times. CDR3 sequence: CSAKLVAASTDTQYF. DNA of the CDR3: TGCAGTGCTAAGCTCGTAGCGGCTAGCACAGATACGCAGTATTTT. The J gene is TRBJ2-3, the V gene TRBV20-1; D is possibly TRBD2 (6 bases). V was clipped by 4 bases and J by 0 bases, with 14 bases between them. The CDR3 has 15 residues. From germline, CDR1 is DFQATT and CDR2 SNEGSKA (reference sequence).

This clonotype was seen at least ten times. V is TRBV5-1 and J is TRBJ2-3; TRBD1 matches 7 bases. The CDR3 has 16 residues. After removal of 4 bases from V and 3 bases from J, the junction contained 11 bases not matched to a gene. Per germline, CDR1 SGHRS and CDR2 YFSETQ. Here the CDR3 reads CASSRTNRGVTDTQYF. CDR3 in DNA: TGCGCCAGCAGCCGAACCAACAGGGGAGTTACAGATACGCAGTATTTT.

This clonotype occurred many times. This chain links TRBV5-1 with TRBJ1-4; D unclear. Germline CDR1 reads SGHRS; CDR2 reads YFSETQ. V lost 4 bases to trimming and J lost 8 bases, with 18 bases between them. The CDR3 totals 15 residues. CDR3 DNA sequence: TGCGCCAGCAGCCGGAACAAAGAGGTTGGGGAAAAACTGTTTTTT. Translated, it gives CASSRNKEVGEKLFF.

The sample holds many counts of this clonotype. V gene TRBV20-1 combines with J gene TRBJ1-3; 8 bases line up with TRBD1. Trimming removed 3 bases from V and 4 bases from J; junction bases left unmatched: 5. The V gene's germline CDR1 is DFQATT and CDR2 SNEGSKA (reference sequence). This CDR3 has 14 amino acids. DNA of the CDR3: TGCAGTGCTAGTAGCAGGGGGCTAGGAAACACCATATATTTT. This encodes CSASSRGLGNTIYF.

This clonotype was seen repeatedly, ten times or more. The V call is TRBV27, the J call TRBJ1-2; 7 bases map to TRBD1. Germline assignment: CDR1 MNHEY and CDR2 SMNVEV (reference sequence). The CDR3 sequence is 15 residues long. Losses at the gene ends were 3 bases for V and 5 bases for J; bases not matched to a gene: 9. The CDR3, as DNA: TGTGCCAGCAGTTTGGGAAGGACAGGAGCTTATGGCTACACCTTC. Translated, it gives CASSLGRTGAYGYTF.

In its sample, this clonotype was seen many times. The chain has TRBV12-3 or TRBV12-4 and TRBJ2-2; perhaps TRBD2 as D (7 bases). V dropped 5 bases and J dropped 0 bases, with 13 bases sitting between them. The CDR3 is made up of 16 amino acids. CDR3 loop: CASSPGGGPNTGELFF. CDR3 DNA: TGTGCCAGCAGTCCTGGGGGGGGGCCGAACACCGGGGAGCTGTTTTTT.

This clonotype was detected ten times or more. One end of the junction varies from germline; a read error may be responsible. The CDR3 region is CASSQAVTGTRQDF. In nucleotides, the CDR3 is TGTGCCAGCAGCCAAGCGGTAACGGGGACAAGGCAAGACTTC. The J gene is TRBJ2-7, the V gene TRBV3-1, with D perhaps TRBD1 (6 bases). The germline V gene has CDR1 LGHDT and CDR2 YNNKEL (reference sequence). The CDR3 consists of 14 residues.

Ten or more counts support this clonotype. The CDR3 DNA is TGTGCCAGCAGCTCCACGGGACTACTTAATGAGCAGTTCTTC. It codes for CASSSTGLLNEQFF. The chain joins TRBV7-9 to TRBJ2-1; 7 positions match TRBD2. Germline V gives CDR1 SEHNR, CDR2 FQNEAQ (reference sequence). Trimming took 4 bases from V and 7 from J; bases not matched to a gene: 7. This CDR3 is built from 14 residues.

Remarks on this clonotype: One end of the junction does not line up with germline, which may come from a read error. The V and J genes are TRBV20-1 and TRBJ2-7; TRBD1 agrees at 9 bases. From germline, CDR1 is DFQATT and CDR2 SNEGSKA (reference sequence). The CDR3 is made up of 18 amino acids. The CDR3 loop is CSARAAGTGIVGGGEKYF. As DNA, the CDR3 is TGCAGTGCTAGGGCGGCTGGGACAGGGATTGTGGGAGGCGGCGAGAAGTACTTC.

V usage is TRBV10-3 and J usage is TRBJ1-4; no clear D gene. V was shortened by 5 bases and J by 3 bases, with 7 bases between the two germline ends. Germline V gene data show CDR1 as ENHRY and CDR2 as SYGVKD. The CDR3 is made up of 13 amino acids. CDR3 region: CAISFSANEKLFF. In DNA form, the CDR3 reads TGTGCCATCAGTTTTAGCGCTAATGAAAAACTGTTTTTT.

The table lists this clonotype with many counts. V and J are TRBV5-1 and TRBJ2-1, with no clear D. From germline, CDR1 is SGHRS and CDR2 YFSETQ. V lost 0 bases and J 3 bases, leaving 13 bases between the germline ends. The CDR3 is 16 residues long. The CDR3 is CASSLGASDHYNEQFF. In DNA form, the CDR3 reads TGCGCCAGCAGCTTGGGGGCCTCCGATCACTACAATGAGCAGTTCTTC.

This clonotype has a count of ten or more. The gene calls are TRBV5-1 and TRBJ1-5; the D is unclear. Trimming pared 0 bases from V and 6 bases from J, leaving 10 bases between. Germline-derived CDR1 and CDR2 are SGHRS and YFSETQ. The CDR3 has 14 residues. CDR3 nucleotide sequence: TGCGCCAGCAGCTTGGAAGGGCGATCTCAGCCCCAGCATTTT. As protein: CASSLEGRSQPQHF.

This clonotype was recorded many times. The chain joins TRBV5-1 to TRBJ1-1; weak D call: TRBD1 (6 bases). CDR1 is SGHRS, CDR2 YFSETQ, per germline. V lost 4 bases, J lost 10 bases, and 17 bases lay in between. The CDR3 covers 13 residues. CDR3 protein: CASSAETGTRAFF. The DNA of the CDR3 is TGCGCCAGCAGCGCGGAAACAGGGACGAGAGCTTTCTTT.

Comment on this clonotype: Mismatch with germline at one junction end may stem from a read error. The CDR3 DNA reads as TGCAGTGCCAGGTGGCTGATTGGGGTCCAAGGCTACATCTTC. Its protein is CSARWLIGVQGYIF. The V gene is TRBV20-1, the J gene TRBJ1-2; D is uncertain. The CDR3 consists of 14 residues. Germline V lookup: CDR1 DFQATT, CDR2 SNEGSKA (reference sequence).

The sample holds many counts of this clonotype. The chain carries TRBV5-1 and TRBJ2-3; D might be TRBD1 (6 bases). This CDR3 spans 14 amino acids. Per the germline V gene, CDR1 is SGHRS and CDR2 is YFSETQ. V was trimmed by 0 bases and J by 2 bases, leaving 7 bases between them. CDR3 protein: CASSLGQDTDTQYF. The CDR3 DNA is TGCGCCAGCAGCTTGGGACAGGACACAGATACGCAGTATTTT. The full variable domain, its missing parts supplied by reference TRBV5-1 and TRBJ2-3, is KAGVTQTPRYLIKTRGQQVTLSCSPISGHRSVSWYQQTPGQGLQFLFEYFSETQRNKGNFPGRFSGRQFSNSRSEMNVSTLELGDSALYLCASSLGQDTDTQYFGPGTRLTVL.

This clonotype has at least ten counts. The chain is built from TRBV3-1 and TRBJ2-7; no clear D gene. Deletions cut 1 base from V and 0 bases from J, with 10 bases between. CDR3 length equals 15 residues. Germline assignment: CDR1 LGHDT and CDR2 YNNKEL (reference sequence). CDR3 sequence reads: CASSQGQTLSYEQYF. The DNA for the CDR3 is TGTGCCAGCAGCCAAGGGCAGACCCTCTCCTACGAGCAGTACTTC.

Ten or more counts support this clonotype. The chain recombines TRBV5-1 with TRBJ2-6; D could derive from TRBD1 or TRBD2 (6 bases each). Germline V gene lookup returns CDR1 SGHRS and CDR2 YFSETQ. Trimming cost V 7 bases and J 4 bases, with 24 bases left between them. There are 18 residues in the CDR3. CDR3 sequence: CASCRTQGRKNGANVLTF. DNA for the CDR3: TGCGCCAGCTGCCGAACCCAGGGGAGGAAAAACGGGGCCAACGTCCTGACTTTC.

This clonotype was detected many times. The genes are TRBV7-8 and TRBJ1-4, with a weak D call TRBD1 (5 bases). Trimming pared 2 bases from V and 6 bases from J, leaving 7 bases between. Per the germline V gene, CDR1 is SGHVS and CDR2 is FQNEAQ. This CDR3 spans 13 amino acids. CDR3 sequence: CASSLTRDEKLFF. As DNA, the CDR3 is TGTGCCAGCAGCTTAACCAGGGATGAAAAACTGTTTTTT.

This clonotype has at least ten counts. CDR3 residues: CSAHQIPNYGYTF. The CDR3 coding sequence is TGCAGTGCTCATCAGATCCCCAATTATGGCTACACCTTC. V gene TRBV20-1 combines with J gene TRBJ1-2; D gene uncertain. With 5 bases removed from V and 5 bases from J, the gap between germline ends came to 15 bases. The V gene's germline CDR1 is DFQATT and CDR2 SNEGSKA (reference sequence). CDR3 length equals 13 residues.

Many counts were recorded for this clonotype. The chain carries TRBV7-2 and TRBJ1-1; D unclear. Deletions cut 7 bases from V and 7 bases from J, with 19 bases between. CDR3 length equals 14 residues. CDR1 is SGHTA and CDR2 is FQGNSA in the germline V gene. The CDR3 nucleotides read TGTGCCAGCACCCCTCCGGGCCGGACCTATGAAGCTTTCTTT. Encoded protein: CASTPPGRTYEAFF. Filled out from reference TRBV7-2 and TRBJ1-1, the complete variable domain reads GAGVSQSPSNKVTEKGKDVELRCDPISGHTALYWYRQSLGQGLEFLIYFQGNSAPDKSGLPSDRFSAERTGGSVSTLTIQRTQQEDSAVYLCASTPPGRTYEAFFGQGTRLTVV.

This clonotype showed up many times. This chain connects TRBV5-1 to TRBJ2-2, with 7 bases that match TRBD1. Germline values: CDR1 SGHRS, CDR2 YFSETQ. Unmatched junction bases numbered 13, after V lost 1 base and J lost 4 bases. The CDR3 covers 18 residues. The CDR3 protein is CASSLRSRTGVLTGELFF. The CDR3 coding sequence is TGCGCCAGCAGCTTGCGATCCCGGACAGGTGTACTCACCGGGGAGCTGTTTTTT.

This clonotype was recorded at least ten times. The chain recombines TRBV4-2 with TRBJ2-1, with TRBD2 matching 8 bases. The V gene's germline CDR1 is LGHNA and CDR2 YNFKEQ. This CDR3 region has 17 residues. With V trimmed by 2 bases and J by 1 base, 7 bases remained unmatched. CDR3: CASSQNGGAGSYNEQFF. The CDR3 coding sequence is TGTGCCAGCAGCCAAAACGGGGGGGCCGGTTCCTACAATGAGCAGTTCTTC.

This clonotype appeared many times. The V and J genes are TRBV20-1 and TRBJ1-2; 8 bases map to TRBD1. Germline V lookup: CDR1 DFQATT, CDR2 SNEGSKA (reference sequence). The CDR3 totals 15 residues. V shed 0 bases and J 5 bases; nucleotides not matched to a gene: 8. CDR3 in amino acids: CSARDSQGAGYGYTF. The CDR3 DNA is TGCAGTGCTAGAGATTCGCAGGGGGCAGGATATGGCTACACCTTC.

This clonotype was observed at least ten times. The chain employs TRBV20-1 and TRBJ2-3, with a possible D match to TRBD1 (5 bases). CDR1 is DFQATT and CDR2 is SNEGSKA in the germline V gene (reference sequence). The CDR3 is made up of 13 amino acids. V lost 7 bases and J lost 4, with 15 bases in between. CDR3 amino acids: CSVGQRSPDTQYF. The CDR3 coding sequence is TGCAGTGTGGGGCAGAGGTCCCCAGATACGCAGTATTTT.